The clone carrying this TCR beta chain was counted a single time. The data derive from a study of OX40 agonist ivuxolimab in advanced cancers. Overall study: Two cutaneous melanoma patients and one hepatocellular carcinoma patient, three in all, had partial responses.

Germline values: CDR1 SEHNR, CDR2 FQNEAQ (reference sequence). This CDR3 is 15 amino acids long. V was pared by 3 bases and J by 5 bases, with 6 bases of the junction left unmatched. TCRdb's copy holds only in-frame clones and misses some; the assay was immunoSEQ multiplex PCR. The sample holds approximately 60,000 clones, roughly 80% seen once. Sequences were derived from CD4+ or CD8+ T cells sorted from blood, sampled in a trial of the OX40 agonist ivuxolimab. The rearrangement links TRBV7-9 to TRBJ2-1; 8 bases match TRBD1. The receptor was derived from an adult with an advanced solid tumor such as melanoma, head and neck, liver or kidney cancer. Here the CDR3 DNA reads TGTGCCAGCAGCTTCGGACAGGGAGGAGACAATGAGCAGTTCTTC. The encoded protein is CASSFGQGGDNEQFF.